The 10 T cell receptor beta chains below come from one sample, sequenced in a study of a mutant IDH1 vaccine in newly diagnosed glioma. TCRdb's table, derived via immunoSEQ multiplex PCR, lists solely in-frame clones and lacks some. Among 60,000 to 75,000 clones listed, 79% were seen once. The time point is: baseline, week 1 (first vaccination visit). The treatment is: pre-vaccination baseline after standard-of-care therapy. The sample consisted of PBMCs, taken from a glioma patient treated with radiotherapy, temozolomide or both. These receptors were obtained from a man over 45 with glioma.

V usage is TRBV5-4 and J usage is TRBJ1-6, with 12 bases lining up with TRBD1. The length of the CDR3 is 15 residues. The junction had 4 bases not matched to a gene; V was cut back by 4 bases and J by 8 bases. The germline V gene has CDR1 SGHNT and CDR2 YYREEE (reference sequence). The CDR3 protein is CASSAGQGAHSPLHF. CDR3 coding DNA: TGTGCCAGCAGCGCGGGACAGGGGGCGCATTCACCCCTCCACTTT. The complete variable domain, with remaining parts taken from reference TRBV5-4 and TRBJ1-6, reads ETGVTQSPTHLIKTRGQQVTLRCSSQSGHNTVSWYQQALGQGPQFIFQYYREEENGRGNFPPRFSGLQFPNYSSELNVNALELDDSALYLCASSAGQGAHSPLHFGNGTRLTVT.

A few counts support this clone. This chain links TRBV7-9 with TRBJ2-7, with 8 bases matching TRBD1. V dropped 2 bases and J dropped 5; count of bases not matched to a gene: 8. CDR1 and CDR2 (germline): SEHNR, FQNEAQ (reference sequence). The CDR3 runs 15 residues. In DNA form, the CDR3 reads TGTGCCAGCAGCTTACTTGGACAGGGTATCCACGAGCAGTACTTC. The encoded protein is CASSLLGQGIHEQYF. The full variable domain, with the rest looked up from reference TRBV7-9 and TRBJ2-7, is DTGVSQNPRHKITKRGQNVTFRCDPISEHNRLYWYRQTLGQGPEFLTYFQNEAQLEKSRLLSDRFSAERPKGSFSTLEIQRTEQGDSAMYLCASSLLGQGIHEQYFGPGTRLTVT.

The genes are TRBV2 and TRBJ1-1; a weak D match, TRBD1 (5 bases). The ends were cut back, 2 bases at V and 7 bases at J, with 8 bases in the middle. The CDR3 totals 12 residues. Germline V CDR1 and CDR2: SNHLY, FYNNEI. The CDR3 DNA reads TGTGCCAGCAGTGAACAGGGCGGTGAAGCTTTCTTT. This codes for CASSEQGGEAFF.

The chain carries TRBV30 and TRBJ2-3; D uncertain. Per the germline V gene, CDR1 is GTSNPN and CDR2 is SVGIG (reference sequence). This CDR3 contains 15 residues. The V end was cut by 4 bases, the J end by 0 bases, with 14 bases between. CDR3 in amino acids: CAWTVGRTSTDTQYF. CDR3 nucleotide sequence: TGTGCCTGGACCGTTGGACGGACCAGCACAGATACGCAGTATTTT.

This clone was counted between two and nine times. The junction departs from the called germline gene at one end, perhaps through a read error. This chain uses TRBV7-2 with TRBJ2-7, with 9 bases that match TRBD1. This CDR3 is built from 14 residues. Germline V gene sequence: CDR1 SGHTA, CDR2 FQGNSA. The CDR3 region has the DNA TGTGCCAGCAGCCCGGAGGGGGGACAGGGTCGGAACCACTTC. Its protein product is CASSPEGGQGRNHF.

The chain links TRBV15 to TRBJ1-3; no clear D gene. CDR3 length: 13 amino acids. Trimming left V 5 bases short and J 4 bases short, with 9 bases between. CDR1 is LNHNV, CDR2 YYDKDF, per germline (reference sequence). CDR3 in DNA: TGTGCCACCAGCCTCGGACCGGGAAACACCATATATTTT. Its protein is CATSLGPGNTIYF.

The CDR3 loop is CASSLARAGESNSYGYTF. As DNA, the CDR3 is TGTGCCAGCAGCTTAGCGCGGGCAGGGGAAAGTAATAGCTATGGCTACACCTTC. This chain connects TRBV7-9 to TRBJ1-2, with D possibly being TRBD1 (6 bases). From germline, CDR1 is SEHNR and CDR2 FQNEAQ (reference sequence). Trimming took off 0 bases at V and 4 bases at J, with 21 bases between the two ends. The CDR3 sequence is 18 residues long.

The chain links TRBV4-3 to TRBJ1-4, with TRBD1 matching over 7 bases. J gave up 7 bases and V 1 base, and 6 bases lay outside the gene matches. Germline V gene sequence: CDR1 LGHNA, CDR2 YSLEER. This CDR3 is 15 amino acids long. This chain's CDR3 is CASSQVDRAGEKLFF. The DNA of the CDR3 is TGCGCCAGCAGCCAAGTAGACAGGGCCGGTGAAAAACTGTTTTTT.

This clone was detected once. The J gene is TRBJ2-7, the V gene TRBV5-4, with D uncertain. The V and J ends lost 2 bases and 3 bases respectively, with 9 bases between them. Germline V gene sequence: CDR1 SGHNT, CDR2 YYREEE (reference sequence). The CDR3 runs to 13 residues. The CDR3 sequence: CASSLPESYEQYF. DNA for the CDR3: TGTGCCAGCAGCTTACCGGAAAGCTACGAGCAGTACTTC.

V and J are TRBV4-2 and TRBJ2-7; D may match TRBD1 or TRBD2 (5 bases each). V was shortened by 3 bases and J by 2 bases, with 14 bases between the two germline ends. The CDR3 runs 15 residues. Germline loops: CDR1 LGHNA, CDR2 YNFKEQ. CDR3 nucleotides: TGTGCCAGCAGCCATTCCAACGTGGGGGCCTACGAGCAGTACTTC. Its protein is CASSHSNVGAYEQYF.